The 29 T cell receptor beta chains reported below all come from one sample, sequenced in a study of identical twins. TCRdb ran MiXCR on the 5' RACE reads and lists one entry per CDR3 protein. The table lists fewer than 250,000 distinct CDR3 sequences, approximately 6.8% of them singletons. These data also formed part of another study, on yellow fever vaccine responses in identical twins.

Sequenced sample: CD8+ T cells sorted from blood. The receptor set was obtained from a woman aged 18-29 years in good health.

This chain uses TRBV2 with TRBJ2-2; D is perhaps TRBD1 or TRBD2 (5 bases each). The CDR3 has 14 amino acids. Germline lookup yields CDR1 SNHLY and CDR2 FYNNEI. V was trimmed by 10 bases and J by 1 base, leaving 13 bases between them. CDR3 amino acids: CATRRDGNTGELFF. CDR3 sequence (DNA): TGTGCCACCCGCCGGGACGGGAACACCGGGGAGCTGTTTTTT.

The CDR3 sequence is CATSDSDVQETQYF. The CDR3, as DNA: TGTGCCACCAGTGACTCGGACGTTCAAGAGACCCAGTACTTC. The rearrangement uses TRBV24-1 and TRBJ2-5; no reliable D call. Germline CDR1 reads KGHDR; CDR2 reads SFDVKD. V shed 4 bases and J shed 2 bases, with 10 bases lying between them. CDR3 size: 14 residues.

This clonotype was found many times. The gene calls are TRBV11-2 and TRBJ1-1; D gene unclear. There are 15 residues in the CDR3. The germline V gene has CDR1 SGHAT and CDR2 FQNNGV. V dropped 0 bases and J dropped 1 base, with 9 bases sitting between them. CDR3 in amino acids: CASSLDWSSNTEAFF. The CDR3 DNA reads as TGTGCCAGCAGCTTAGATTGGAGTTCGAACACTGAAGCTTTCTTT.

This clonotype was picked up many times. This sequence joins TRBV10-3 and TRBJ1-1, with TRBD1 as a possible D gene (6 bases). Germline V gene lookup returns CDR1 ENHRY and CDR2 SYGVKD. With 3 bases removed from V and 6 bases from J, the gap between germline ends came to 14 bases. There are 14 residues in the CDR3. The CDR3 DNA sequence: TGTGCCATCAGTGAAGGGCAGGGGCCTCCTGAAGCTTTCTTT. Its protein is CAISEGQGPPEAFF.

This clonotype was seen a handful of times. The rearrangement joins TRBV20-1 to TRBJ2-7; D is ambiguous. Trimming took off 6 bases at V and 5 bases at J, with 17 bases between the two ends. The CDR3 loop spans 13 amino acids. Germline V lookup: CDR1 DFQATT, CDR2 SNEGSKA (reference sequence). The CDR3 here is CSARGQKVNEQYF. CDR3 nucleotide sequence: TGCAGTGCCCGAGGCCAAAAGGTCAACGAGCAGTACTTC.

Ten or more counts support this clonotype. V gene TRBV7-9 combines with J gene TRBJ2-3, with D possibly matching TRBD2 (5 bases). V lost 5 bases, J lost 5 bases, and 17 bases lay in between. The CDR3 has 15 residues. Germline assignment: CDR1 SEHNR and CDR2 FQNEAQ (reference sequence). CDR3 DNA sequence: TGTGCCAGCAGCCCCCCGGGATCCCCGGGAGATACGCAGTATTTT. Translating it yields CASSPPGSPGDTQYF.

The genes are TRBV27 and TRBJ1-2, with 10 bases matching TRBD1. The CDR3 runs to 15 residues. Germline-derived CDR1 and CDR2 are MNHEY and SMNVEV (reference sequence). Trimming cost V 5 bases and J 5 bases; bases outside gene matches: 8. CDR3: CASSPGTGALYGYTF. For the CDR3, the DNA is TGTGCCAGCAGTCCGGGGACAGGGGCGTTATATGGCTACACCTTC.

The chain uses TRBV28 and TRBJ2-1, with a weak D call TRBD2 (6 bases). Germline lookup yields CDR1 MDHEN and CDR2 SYDVKM. V lost 3 bases to trimming and J lost 4 bases, with 19 bases between them. This CDR3 spans 17 amino acids. CDR3 region: CASSFWRDGVNYNEQFF. The CDR3 bases are TGTGCCAGCAGTTTTTGGCGGGACGGAGTTAATTACAATGAGCAGTTCTTC. Filled out from reference TRBV28 and TRBJ2-1, the complete variable domain reads DVKVTQSSRYLVKRTGEKVFLECVQDMDHENMFWYRQDPGLGLRLIYFSYDVKMKEKGDIPEGYSVSREKKERFSLILESASTNQTSMYLCASSFWRDGVNYNEQFFGPGTRLTVL.

This clonotype was observed a handful of times. The chain uses TRBV6-1 and TRBJ2-1, with 9 bases identical to TRBD1. Germline V gives CDR1 MNHNS, CDR2 SASEGT. The CDR3 spans 17 residues. V shed 6 bases and J 6 bases; nucleotides not matched to a gene: 15. The CDR3 coding sequence is TGTGCCAGCAGCTCCCGACAGGGGGTGGCCTATGGCAATGAGCAGTTCTTC. Translation: CASSSRQGVAYGNEQFF.

The gene calls are TRBV6-1 and TRBJ2-5; the D gene is possibly TRBD1 (6 bases). Deletions cut 7 bases from V and 5 bases from J, with 8 bases between. The CDR3 runs to 11 residues. Germline CDR1 and CDR2: MNHNS and SASEGT. The CDR3 nucleotides are TGTGCCAGCATGAGGGGGGAGACCCAGTACTTC. Translating gives CASMRGETQYF.

V is TRBV2 and J is TRBJ2-5; perhaps TRBD2 as D (5 bases). V lost 8 bases to trimming and J lost 7 bases, with 14 bases between them. Germline loops: CDR1 SNHLY, CDR2 FYNNEI. The CDR3 is made up of 12 amino acids. For the CDR3, the DNA is TGTGCCAGCCAGACGTGGGAGCGGACCCAGTACTTC. It encodes CASQTWERTQYF. The full variable domain, rest sourced from reference TRBV2 and TRBJ2-5, is EPEVTQTPSHQVTQMGQEVILRCVPISNHLYFYWYRQILGQKVEFLVSFYNNEISEKSEIFDDQFSVERPDGSNFTLKIRSTKLEDSAMYFCASQTWERTQYFGPGTRLLVL.

The chain is built from TRBV10-2 and TRBJ2-1; D is unresolved. Trimming removed 7 bases from V and 0 bases from J, with 22 bases in between. The CDR3 length is 18 residues. Germline-derived CDR1 and CDR2 are WSHSY and SAAADI. The CDR3 DNA sequence: TGCGCCAGCACGTTAACTATCAGATCGGTAAGCTCCTACAATGAGCAGTTCTTC. Translating it yields CASTLTIRSVSSYNEQFF.

This clonotype was seen ten or more times. The chain joins TRBV2 to TRBJ2-6, with a weak D call TRBD1 (5 bases). V lost 8 bases and J 0 bases, leaving 14 bases between the germline ends. CDR1 and CDR2 from the germline V gene are SNHLY and FYNNEI. There are 16 residues in the CDR3. The CDR3 loop reads CASRRQSSSGANVLTF. The DNA for the CDR3 is TGTGCCAGCCGGAGACAGTCTTCCTCTGGGGCCAACGTCCTGACTTTC.

The genes are TRBV3-1 and TRBJ1-3, with unresolved D. Looked up from germline, CDR1 is LGHDT and CDR2 is YNNKEL (reference sequence). V was clipped by 11 bases and J by 0 bases, with 20 bases between them. This CDR3 comprises 16 residues. CDR3 coding DNA: TGTGCCTCCAGCCAAGAGGTATCCGTCTCTGGAAACACCATATATTTT. Protein: CASSQEVSVSGNTIYF.

The CDR3 sequence: CASSPDRDVDTEAFF. CDR3 bases: TGTGCCAGCTCACCAGACAGGGACGTCGACACTGAAGCTTTCTTT. The rearrangement uses TRBV18 and TRBJ1-1; 7 bases match TRBD1. Trimming removed 2 bases from V and 3 bases from J; junction bases left unmatched: 6. Germline assignment: CDR1 KGHSH and CDR2 LQKENI. The CDR3 totals 15 residues.

This clonotype was picked up many times. This chain joins TRBV20-1 and TRBJ2-7; D possibly corresponds to TRBD2 (6 bases). The CDR3 is 16 residues long. CDR1 and CDR2 (germline): DFQATT, SNEGSKA (reference sequence). V lost 0 bases, J lost 4 bases, and 19 bases lay in between. CDR3 coding DNA: TGCAGTGCTAGAGAACCGGGGGACGGAGATATTTACGAGCAGTACTTC. Translating gives CSAREPGDGDIYEQYF.

This clonotype was observed a single time. The rearrangement joins TRBV7-9 to TRBJ2-3; 7 bases line up with TRBD1. CDR1 and CDR2 (germline): SEHNR, FQNEAQ (reference sequence). The CDR3 sequence is 14 residues long. The J segment lost 6 bases and the V segment lost 5 bases, leaving 8 bases of the junction unmatched. CDR3 bases: TGTGCCAGCAGCCCACGACAGGGATATGATACGCAGTATTTT. Its translation is CASSPRQGYDTQYF.

DNA of the CDR3: TGTGCCAGCTTCAGACTAGCGGGGGGGAACCTGAGGAATGAGCAGTTCTTC. Encoded protein: CASFRLAGGNLRNEQFF. The chain joins TRBV6-1 to TRBJ2-1; 14 bases fit TRBD2. Trimming removed 8 bases from V and 7 bases from J; junction bases left unmatched: 13. CDR1 is MNHNS, CDR2 SASEGT, per germline. The CDR3 is made up of 17 amino acids.

The CDR3 is CASSVGQGPWDTQYF. The CDR3 nucleotides read TGTGCCAGCAGCGTAGGACAGGGCCCATGGGATACGCAGTATTTT. V usage is TRBV9 and J usage is TRBJ2-3, with 7 positions matching TRBD1. Germline values: CDR1 SGDLS, CDR2 YYNGEE. This CDR3 comprises 15 residues. The V segment lost 0 bases and the J segment 6 bases; nucleotides outside the gene matches: 7.

The chain couples TRBV20-1 to TRBJ2-7; D is perhaps TRBD1 (6 bases). The CDR3 spans 17 residues. Germline CDR1 DFQATT, CDR2 SNEGSKA (reference sequence). The germline V and J ends were trimmed by 0 bases and 1 base, with 19 bases remaining between them. CDR3 sequence (DNA): TGCAGTGCTAGAGATGAAGGGGGTCGCATGATATCCTACGAGCAGTACGTC. It is translated as CSARDEGGRMISYEQYV.

This clonotype was seen a handful of times. The chain is built from TRBV6-4 and TRBJ2-2; D tentatively fits TRBD1 or TRBD2 (5 bases each). Trimming removed 7 bases at V and 3 bases at J, with 12 bases between. The length of the CDR3 is 14 residues. CDR1 and CDR2 from the germline V gene are MRHNA and SNTAGT. CDR3 loop: CASKEGSDTGELFF. CDR3 bases: TGTGCCAGCAAAGAGGGGTCGGACACCGGGGAGCTGTTTTTT.

The J gene is TRBJ2-1, the V gene TRBV3-1; D perhaps matches TRBD2 (6 bases). CDR1 is LGHDT, CDR2 YNNKEL, per germline (reference sequence). Trimming stripped 3 bases from V and 1 base from J, with 19 bases between. This CDR3 region has 18 residues. The CDR3 loop is CASSHPGRASASYNEQFF. CDR3 in DNA: TGTGCCAGCAGCCACCCCGGGCGGGCTAGCGCATCCTACAATGAGCAGTTCTTC.

This clonotype was counted at least ten times. The chain joins TRBV29-1 to TRBJ2-1; the match to TRBD2 covers 7 bases. CDR3 length: 15 amino acids. Trimming cost V 3 bases and J 3 bases; bases outside gene matches: 8. The V gene's germline CDR1 is SQVTM and CDR2 ANQGSEA. The CDR3 protein is CSVEASSGDYNEQFF. The CDR3 nucleotides read TGCAGCGTTGAGGCCTCTAGCGGAGACTACAATGAGCAGTTCTTC.

The chain employs TRBV29-1 and TRBJ2-2; possible D gene TRBD2, 6 bases. The CDR3 runs to 14 residues. Trimming removed 5 bases from V and 5 bases from J, with 15 bases in between. Per germline, CDR1 SQVTM and CDR2 ANQGSEA. The CDR3 protein is CSVPVPGTTGELFF. The CDR3, as DNA: TGCAGCGTTCCGGTTCCGGGGACTACCGGGGAGCTGTTTTTT.

The V call is TRBV2, the J call TRBJ2-7, with TRBD1 identical over 7 bases. Losses at the gene ends were 8 bases for V and 6 bases for J; bases not matched to a gene: 10. The CDR3 is 13 residues long. Looked up from germline, CDR1 is SNHLY and CDR2 is FYNNEI. The CDR3 DNA is TGTGCCAGCCCCACCTCACAGGGGATCGAGCAGTACGTC. It codes for CASPTSQGIEQYV.

The chain combines TRBV12-3 or TRBV12-4 with TRBJ1-5; 8 bases align to TRBD1. The CDR3 has 17 residues. The ends lost 4 bases at V and 0 bases at J; junction bases unmatched: 8. The CDR3 region is CASSYSDREHSNQPQHF. CDR3 nucleotide sequence: TGTGCCAGCAGTTACTCGGACAGGGAACATAGCAATCAGCCCCAGCATTTT.

This clonotype was picked up a small number of times. The chain is built from TRBV11-1 and TRBJ2-3, with TRBD2 identical over 7 bases. Germline V CDR1 and CDR2: SGHAT, FQDESV (reference sequence). V shed 1 base and J 0 bases; nucleotides not matched to a gene: 4. The CDR3 has 16 residues. As DNA, the CDR3 is TGTGCCAGCAGCTTAGAGCGGGGACCTAGCACAGATACGCAGTATTTT. Translation: CASSLERGPSTDTQYF. The full variable domain, in which reference TRBV11-1 and TRBJ2-3 provide the parts outside the CDR3, is EAEVAQSPRYKITEKSQAVAFWCDPISGHATLYWYRQILGQGPELLVQFQDESVVDDSQLPKDRFSAERLKGVDSTLKIQPAELGDSAMYLCASSLERGPSTDTQYFGPGTRLTVL.

The rearrangement uses TRBV2 and TRBJ2-1; no reliable D call. The germline CDR1 and CDR2 sequences are SNHLY and FYNNEI. The CDR3 has 15 residues. Trimming shortened V by 3 bases and J by 0 bases, and 9 bases separated the two germline ends. CDR3 sequence reads: CASSEPLSSYNEQFF. The CDR3 DNA follows: TGTGCCAGCAGTGAGCCCTTAAGCTCCTACAATGAGCAGTTCTTC.

V gene TRBV2 combines with J gene TRBJ1-4, with 11 bases aligning to TRBD1. The V and J ends lost 6 bases and 1 base, in that order; junction bases with no gene match: 7. This CDR3 has 17 amino acids. CDR1 and CDR2 (germline): SNHLY, FYNNEI. CDR3 sequence: CASSRGQGAVTNEKLFF. In nucleotides, the CDR3 is TGTGCCAGCAGCCGAGGACAGGGGGCAGTAACTAATGAAAAACTGTTTTTT.